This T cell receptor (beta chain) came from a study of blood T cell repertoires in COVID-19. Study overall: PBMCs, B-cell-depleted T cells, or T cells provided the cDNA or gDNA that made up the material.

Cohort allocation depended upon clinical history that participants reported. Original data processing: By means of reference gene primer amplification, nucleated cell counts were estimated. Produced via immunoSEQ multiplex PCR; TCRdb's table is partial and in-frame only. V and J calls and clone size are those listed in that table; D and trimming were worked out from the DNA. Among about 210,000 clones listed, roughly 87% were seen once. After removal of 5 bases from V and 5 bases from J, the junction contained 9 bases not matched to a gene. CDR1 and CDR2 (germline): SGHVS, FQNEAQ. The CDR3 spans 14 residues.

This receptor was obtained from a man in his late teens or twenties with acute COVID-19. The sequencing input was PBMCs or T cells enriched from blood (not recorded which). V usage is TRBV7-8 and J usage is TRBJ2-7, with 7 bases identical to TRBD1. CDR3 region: CASSPQGSGNEQYF. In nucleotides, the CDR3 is TGTGCCAGCAGCCCACAGGGGTCGGGGAACGAGCAGTACTTC. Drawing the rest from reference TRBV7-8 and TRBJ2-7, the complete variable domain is GAGVSQSPRYKVAKRGQDVALRCDPISGHVSLFWYQQALGQGPEFLTYFQNEAQLDKSGLPSDRFFAERPEGSVSTLKIQRTQQEDSAVYLCASSPQGSGNEQYFGPGTRLTVT.